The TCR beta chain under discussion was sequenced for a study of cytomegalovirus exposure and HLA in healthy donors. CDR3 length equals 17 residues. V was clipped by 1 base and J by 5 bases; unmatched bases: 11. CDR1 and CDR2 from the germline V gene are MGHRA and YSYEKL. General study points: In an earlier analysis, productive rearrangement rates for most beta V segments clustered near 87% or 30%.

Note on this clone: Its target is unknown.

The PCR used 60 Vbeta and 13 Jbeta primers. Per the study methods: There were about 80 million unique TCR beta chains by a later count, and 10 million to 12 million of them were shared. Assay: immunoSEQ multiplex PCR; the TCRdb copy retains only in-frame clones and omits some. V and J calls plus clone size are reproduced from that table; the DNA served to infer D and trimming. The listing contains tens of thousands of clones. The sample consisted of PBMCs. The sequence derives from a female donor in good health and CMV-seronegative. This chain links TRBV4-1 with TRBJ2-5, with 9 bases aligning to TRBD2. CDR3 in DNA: TGCGCCAGCAGCCAAGGGACTAGCGTAGGTCCCGGGGAGACCCAGTACTTC. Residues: CASSQGTSVGPGETQYF.